Presented here are 10 T cell receptor beta chains from one specimen sequenced in a study of response to subunit inactivated influenza vaccine. TCRdb called the RT-PCR reads again in MiXCR, with one record for every CDR3 protein. The data show roughly 670,000 distinct CDR3 sequences, with 14% seen just once and less than 9% held by the top ten. The specimen comprised PBMCs from blood, sampled 14 to 15 days before vaccination. Receptors originate from a man between 50 and 59 years old who received an inactivated influenza vaccine.

CDR3 residues: CASSLVSGGGNYEQYF. The CDR3 DNA follows: TGTGCCAGCAGCTTAGTGTCAGGGGGTGGGAATTACGAGCAGTACTTC. The chain couples TRBV7-2 to TRBJ2-7; TRBD1 aligns across 7 bases. The CDR3 runs 16 residues. The germline CDR1 and CDR2 sequences are SGHTA and FQGNSA. Germline trimming cut 1 base from V and 4 bases from J; bases unmatched to any gene: 10.

This clonotype was found a few times. The chain combines TRBV7-8 with TRBJ2-5, with D tentatively TRBD1 or TRBD2 (5 bases each). Germline assignment: CDR1 SGHVS and CDR2 FQNEAQ. V dropped 0 bases and J dropped 5 bases, with 10 bases sitting between them. The CDR3 has 14 amino acids. The CDR3 coding sequence is TGTGCCAGCAGCTTAGCGTCGGGGCTGGAGACCCAGTACTTC. Amino acid sequence: CASSLASGLETQYF.

This clonotype turned up a few times. V is TRBV7-3 and J is TRBJ2-1, with 10 bases that match TRBD2. Germline loops: CDR1 SGHTA, CDR2 FQGTGA. This CDR3 spans 14 amino acids. CDR3 region: CTSSSGSSYNEQFF. The CDR3 nucleotides read TGTACCTCTTCTAGCGGGAGCTCCTACAATGAGCAGTTCTTC.

The V and J genes are TRBV9 and TRBJ2-5; D possibly uses TRBD1 or TRBD2 (5 bases each). Trimming removed 2 bases at V and 2 bases at J, with 10 bases between. The CDR3 spans 14 residues. The germline V gene has CDR1 SGDLS and CDR2 YYNGEE. CDR3 DNA: TGTGCCAGCAGCGTCGGGACGTTACAAGAGACCCAGTACTTC. Translating gives CASSVGTLQETQYF.

The gene calls are TRBV5-1 and TRBJ1-6; 12 positions match TRBD1. V lost 3 bases and J lost 8; bases outside the gene matches: 9. The CDR3 spans 17 residues. Germline V lookup: CDR1 SGHRS, CDR2 YFSETQ. CDR3 sequence reads: CASSSTGTGGKDSPLHF. The CDR3 DNA is TGCGCCAGCAGCTCTACCGGGACAGGGGGCAAGGATTCACCCCTCCACTTT.

The CDR3 here is CASSRGQGGYQETQYF. In DNA form, the CDR3 reads TGCGCCAGCAGCCGTGGACAGGGAGGGTACCAAGAGACCCAGTACTTC. V and J are TRBV5-1 and TRBJ2-5; D possibly corresponds to TRBD1 (8 bases). CDR3 length: 16 amino acids. Germline V lookup: CDR1 SGHRS, CDR2 YFSETQ. With 4 bases removed from V and 0 bases from J, the gap between germline ends came to 16 bases. The full variable domain, with the rest looked up from reference TRBV5-1 and TRBJ2-5, is KAGVTQTPRYLIKTRGQQVTLSCSPISGHRSVSWYQQTPGQGLQFLFEYFSETQRNKGNFPGRFSGRQFSNSRSEMNVSTLELGDSALYLCASSRGQGGYQETQYFGPGTRLLVL.

This clonotype appeared a few times. The chain joins TRBV6-4 to TRBJ2-1, with a weak D call TRBD1 (6 bases). The CDR3 is 14 residues long. Germline CDR1 reads MRHNA; CDR2 reads SNTAGT. Trimming pared 0 bases from V and 12 bases from J, leaving 15 bases between. The CDR3 DNA follows: TGTGCCAGCAGTGACTCCAAAAGAGGGGGAGTGCAGTTCTTC. Its translation: CASSDSKRGGVQFF.

CDR3 sequence reads: CASSARGTSGSHPGELFF. The CDR3 region has the DNA TGTGCCAGCAGCGCTCGCGGGACTAGCGGGAGTCACCCCGGGGAGCTGTTTTTT. This rearrangement joins TRBV11-1 to TRBJ2-2; TRBD2 aligns across 14 bases. The CDR3 length is 18 residues. V gave up 5 bases and J gave up 6 bases; unmatched junction bases: 11. Germline CDR1 is SGHAT and CDR2 is FQDESV (reference sequence).

The CDR3 region is CASSWNQETQYF. The CDR3 DNA follows: TGTGCCAGCAGCTGGAACCAAGAGACCCAGTACTTC. The J gene is TRBJ2-5, the V gene TRBV5-5; D ambiguous. From germline, CDR1 is SGHKS and CDR2 YYEKEE (reference sequence). This CDR3 spans 12 amino acids. Trimming cost V 3 bases and J 0 bases, with 3 bases left between them.

The chain has TRBV11-2 and TRBJ1-6; 7 bases agree with TRBD1. The CDR3 loop spans 19 amino acids. After removal of 2 bases from V and 9 bases from J, the junction contained 19 bases not matched to a gene. Looked up from germline, CDR1 is SGHAT and CDR2 is FQNNGV. The CDR3 DNA sequence: TGTGCCAGCAGCTTACCTTTCCGACAGGGTCGTCTTTCTGTTTCACCCCTCCACTTT. Encoded protein: CASSLPFRQGRLSVSPLHF.